One T cell receptor (beta chain) is described in this entry. The sample is drawn from a study of molecular identifiers for immune sequencing clone quantification. In TCRdb, the PCR reads were re-called with MiXCR into one record per CDR3 protein. Found here are roughly 40,000 distinct CDR3 sequences, 24% of them singletons; the top ten hold just under 1%. Germline CDR1 reads MDHEN; CDR2 reads SYDVKM. The junction had 9 bases not matched to a gene; V was cut back by 4 bases and J by 7 bases. The CDR3 runs to 16 residues. V is TRBV28 and J is TRBJ2-1; 11 positions match TRBD2. The sample consisted of naive CD8+ T cells from blood, with Jurkat cell RNA spiked in. Subset described: FACS-sorted CD8+CD4-CCR7+CD45RA+ naive T cells. The clonotype originates from a human donor in good health. Some libraries in this study had Jurkat cell RNA spiked in. The chain's CDR3 is CASSYQGLAAENEQFF. The CDR3 DNA reads as TGTGCCAGCAGTTACCAGGGACTAGCGGCTGAAAATGAGCAGTTCTTC.